These T cell receptor beta chains were read from a single sample in a study of patients and donors after allogeneic stem cell transplantation. TCRdb re-analysed the RT-PCR reads in MiXCR, keeping a single row per CDR3 protein. The sample holds about 960,000 distinct CDR3 sequences, roughly 17% seen once. Material for sequencing was blood, either unsorted or a sorted T cell fraction (not recorded which). Receptor source: a human donor who was either an allogeneic HSCT recipient or a stem cell or donor lymphocyte infusion donor (not recorded which). It is not recorded whose cells these are; they may come from a transplant donor. Both conserved end residues are part of each CDR3. Fields, in order: clone size, J gene, D gene, V gene, CDR3 DNA, CDR3 protein. A D gene is named only where the DNA matches it firmly. Size is omitted from some rows. Given values are once, few, many or a class for expanded clones.

size: .; J: TRBJ1-1; D: TRBD1; V: TRBV25-1; DNA: TGTGCCAGCAGTGAGACAGGGTGGGCTGAAGCTTTCTTT; CDR3: CASSETGWAEAFF
size: few; J: TRBJ1-5; D: .; V: TRBV27; DNA: TGTGCCAGCAGCCTTTCGGGCGATCAGAGTAGCAATCAGCCCCAGCATTTT; CDR3: CASSLSGDQSSNQPQHF
size: few; J: TRBJ2-5; D: TRBD2; V: TRBV3-1; DNA: TGTGCCAGCAGCCAAGGGTCTCGCGGGAGCTCCCAAGAGACCCAGTACTTC; CDR3: CASSQGSRGSSQETQYF
size: few; J: TRBJ1-2; D: .; V: TRBV12-3/TRBV12-4; DNA: TGTGCCAGCAGTTTACGACTCTATGGCTACACCTTC; CDR3: CASSLRLYGYTF
size: few; J: TRBJ1-1; D: .; V: TRBV20-1; DNA: TGCAGTGCTAGAGATCACGGTCAAATGAACACTGAAGCTTTCTTT; CDR3: CSARDHGQMNTEAFF
size: .; J: TRBJ1-1; D: TRBD1; V: TRBV5-1; DNA: TGCGCCAGCAGCATTTCGACAGGGGGTGTGTCGGAAGCTTTCTTT; CDR3: CASSISTGGVSEAFF
size: .; J: TRBJ2-1; D: .; V: TRBV10-3; DNA: TGTGCCATCAGTCTCCTAGGACAGAGCTACAATGAGCAGTTCTTC; CDR3: CAISLLGQSYNEQFF
size: few; J: TRBJ2-5; D: .; V: TRBV7-9; DNA: TGTGCCAGCAGCTTAGTCGGTGGGGGTCCGGAGACCCAGTACTTC; CDR3: CASSLVGGGPETQYF
size: few; J: TRBJ2-1; D: TRBD2; V: TRBV20-1; DNA: TGCAGTGCTAGAGTAGCGGGCTTTGAGCAGTTCTTC; CDR3: CSARVAGFEQFF
size: .; J: TRBJ2-5; D: .; V: TRBV30; DNA: TGTGCCTGGAGTGTACGGCCTCCACAAGAGACCCAGTACTTC; CDR3: CAWSVRPPQETQYF
size: .; J: TRBJ2-7; D: TRBD1; V: TRBV29-1; DNA: TGCAGCGTTGAGAGCGACAGGGGCGAGCAGTACTTC; CDR3: CSVESDRGEQYF
size: few; J: TRBJ2-7; D: TRBD2; V: TRBV11-1; DNA: TGTGCCAGCAGCTTATTCCCTAAACTAGCGGAGGAGCAGTACTTC; CDR3: CASSLFPKLAEEQYF
size: .; J: TRBJ2-6; D: .; V: TRBV12-3/TRBV12-4; DNA: TGTGCCAGCAGTTTTGGCAGGGGAGAGGCTGGGGCCAACGTCCTGACTTTC; CDR3: CASSFGRGEAGANVLTF
size: few; J: TRBJ2-7; D: .; V: TRBV6-2/TRBV6-3; DNA: TGTGCCAGCAGTTACGGGGGGGCAAGCTCCTACGAGCAGTACTTC; CDR3: CASSYGGASSYEQYF
size: many; J: TRBJ2-1; D: TRBD1; V: TRBV29-1; DNA: TGCAGCGCCGACAGGGGAAATGAGCAGTTCTTC; CDR3: CSADRGNEQFF
size: .; J: TRBJ2-7; D: .; V: TRBV10-3; DNA: TGTGCCATCAGTGAGGGAGCAGGGACCTACGAGCAGTACTTC; CDR3: CAISEGAGTYEQYF
size: few; J: TRBJ1-2; D: TRBD1; V: TRBV3-1; DNA: TGTGCCAGCAGCCCCAGAAGACAGGGAGGCTATGGCTACACCTTC; CDR3: CASSPRRQGGYGYTF
size: .; J: TRBJ2-2; D: .; V: TRBV12-5; DNA: TGTGCTAGTGGTTTGGTTGATAAAGGCACCGGGGAGCTGTTTTTT; CDR3: CASGLVDKGTGELFF
size: .; J: TRBJ2-5; D: TRBD1; V: TRBV29-1; DNA: TGCAGCGTCGGGACAGGGGGCTGGGAGACCCAGTACTTC; CDR3: CSVGTGGWETQYF
size: .; J: TRBJ2-1; D: TRBD2; V: TRBV4-1; DNA: TGCGCCAGCAGCCCCCCCAGACTAGCGACGTCGAATGAGCAGTTCTTC; CDR3: CASSPPRLATSNEQFF
size: many; J: TRBJ1-3; D: .; V: TRBV7-2; DNA: TGTGCCAGCAGCTCGTATCACAGCTCTGGAAACACCATATATTTT; CDR3: CASSSYHSSGNTIYF
size: .; J: TRBJ2-7; D: TRBD1; V: TRBV5-1; DNA: TGCGCCAGCGCTCTGGGACAGGGGGACTACGAGCAGTACTTC; CDR3: CASALGQGDYEQYF
size: .; J: TRBJ2-3; D: TRBD2; V: TRBV6-1; DNA: TGTGCCAGCAGCAGGAGGCTAGCGGGGGGAACAGATACGCAGTATTTT; CDR3: CASSRRLAGGTDTQYF
size: .; J: TRBJ2-1; D: TRBD2; V: TRBV11-2; DNA: TGTGCCAGCAGCCGACGACGGGAGGGCCTTAGGGATGAGCAGTTCTTC; CDR3: CASSRRREGLRDEQFF
size: .; J: TRBJ2-1; D: .; V: TRBV3-1; DNA: TGTGCCAGCAGCCAAGATACTCTTCCAGTGAGGGAGCAGTTCTTC; CDR3: CASSQDTLPVREQFF
size: .; J: TRBJ1-2; D: .; V: TRBV20-1; DNA: TGCAGTGCTAGTGCAATAGGCTACACCTTC; CDR3: CSASAIGYTF
size: .; J: TRBJ1-4; D: .; V: TRBV7-8; DNA: TGTGCCAGCAGCTTAGGTTCCTTTGTAGACACCGGAGAGGAAAAACTGTTTTTT; CDR3: CASSLGSFVDTGEEKLFF
size: .; J: TRBJ2-3; D: TRBD2; V: TRBV2; DNA: TGTGCCAGCACCCCACTAGCGGCTAGCACAGATACGCAGTATTTT; CDR3: CASTPLAASTDTQYF
size: .; J: TRBJ1-6; D: .; V: TRBV3-1; DNA: TGTGCCAGCAGCCAAGATCCTAGAAGGGCTGGGAGTGGGAATTCACCCCTCCACTTT; CDR3: CASSQDPRRAGSGNSPLHF
size: .; J: TRBJ2-7; D: .; V: TRBV5-1; DNA: TGCGCCAGCAGTCGGGACTTGCTCGAGCAGTACTTC; CDR3: CASSRDLLEQYF
size: few; J: TRBJ1-2; D: .; V: TRBV9; DNA: TGTGCCAGCAGCGCCCTACAGGGCTTCAATTCTGGCTACACCTTC; CDR3: CASSALQGFNSGYTF
size: .; J: TRBJ2-1; D: TRBD2; V: TRBV4-3; DNA: TGCGCCAGCAGCCAAGATCGGGGGAGGGGTGAGCAGTTCTTC; CDR3: CASSQDRGRGEQFF
size: once; J: TRBJ2-1; D: TRBD2; V: TRBV10-3; DNA: TGTGCCATCAGTGACGGGCTAGCGGGAGAAGGGAGGCGGGAGGAGCAGTTCTTC; CDR3: CAISDGLAGEGRREEQFF
size: few; J: TRBJ2-1; D: .; V: TRBV9; DNA: TGTGCCAGCAGCGGGGGGCAGGGCCACAATGAGCAGTTCTTC; CDR3: CASSGGQGHNEQFF
size: few; J: TRBJ2-7; D: .; V: TRBV7-9; DNA: TGTGCCAGCAGCTTAGGTATCAGGGACGAGCAGTACTTC; CDR3: CASSLGIRDEQYF
size: many; J: TRBJ2-7; D: TRBD1; V: TRBV12-3/TRBV12-4; DNA: TGTGCCAGCAGGAGACAGGGCAAGACTTACGAGCAGTACTTC; CDR3: CASRRQGKTYEQYF
size: many; J: TRBJ2-1; D: .; V: TRBV7-9; DNA: TGTGCCAGCAGCTCGGAAAGGACAGCCTATTTCAATGAGCAGTTCTTC; CDR3: CASSSERTAYFNEQFF
size: .; J: TRBJ1-6; D: .; V: TRBV20-1; DNA: TGCAGTGCTAGATCCAGGTTCTATTCACCCCTCCACTTT; CDR3: CSARSRFYSPLHF
size: .; J: TRBJ1-5; D: .; V: TRBV7-9; DNA: TGTGCCAGCAGCTTAGAGAAGGATAATCAGCCCCAGCATTTT; CDR3: CASSLEKDNQPQHF
size: .; J: TRBJ2-2; D: .; V: TRBV12-3/TRBV12-4; DNA: TGTGCCAGCAGTCGCGGGACCCTGTGGACCGGGGAGCTGTTTTTT; CDR3: CASSRGTLWTGELFF
size: few; J: TRBJ2-1; D: .; V: TRBV9; DNA: TGTGCCAGCACCCCAGGAGTAGACAATGAGCAGTTCTTC; CDR3: CASTPGVDNEQFF
size: .; J: TRBJ2-2; D: TRBD1; V: TRBV12-3/TRBV12-4; DNA: TGTGCCAGCAGTTCAGACAGGGATGAGGGCGGGGAGCTGTTTTTT; CDR3: CASSSDRDEGGELFF
size: few; J: TRBJ2-7; D: TRBD1; V: TRBV12-3/TRBV12-4; DNA: TGTGCCAGCAGTTTACGTCCGGACAGGGTCCCCTACGAGCAGTACTTC; CDR3: CASSLRPDRVPYEQYF
size: many; J: TRBJ2-7; D: TRBD1; V: TRBV7-8; DNA: TGTGCCAGCAGCTTAGAATTTACGGACAGGCCCTACGAGCAGTACTTC; CDR3: CASSLEFTDRPYEQYF
size: .; J: TRBJ2-3; D: .; V: TRBV10-3; DNA: TGTGCCATCAGCGCTCCAACCCAGGGGACAGATACGCAGTATTTT; CDR3: CAISAPTQGTDTQYF
size: .; J: TRBJ2-1; D: .; V: TRBV9; DNA: TGTGCCAGCAGCGTTAAAGAGAGCTCCTACAATGAGCAGTTCTTC; CDR3: CASSVKESSYNEQFF
size: few; J: TRBJ1-1; D: .; V: TRBV18; DNA: TGTGCCAGCTCAACTCAACATGGGGGCACTGAAGCTTTCTTT; CDR3: CASSTQHGGTEAFF
size: few; J: TRBJ2-7; D: .; V: TRBV7-9; DNA: TGTGCCAGCTCACGCTTGGGCTCCTACGAGCAGTACTTC; CDR3: CASSRLGSYEQYF